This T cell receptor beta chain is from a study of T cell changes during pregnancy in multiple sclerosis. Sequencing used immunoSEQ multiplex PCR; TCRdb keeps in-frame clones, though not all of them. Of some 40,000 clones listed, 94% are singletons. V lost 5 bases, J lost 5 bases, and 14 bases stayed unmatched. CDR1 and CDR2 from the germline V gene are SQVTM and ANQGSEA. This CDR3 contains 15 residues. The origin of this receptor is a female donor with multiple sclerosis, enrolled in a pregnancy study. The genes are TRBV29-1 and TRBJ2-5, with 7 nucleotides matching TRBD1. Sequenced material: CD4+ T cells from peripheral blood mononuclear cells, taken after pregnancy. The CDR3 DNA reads TGCAGCGTTCCTAAGACAGGGACGGGTCGGGAGACCCAGTACTTC. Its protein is CSVPKTGTGRETQYF.